This is a list of T cell receptor beta chains from one sample in a study of vaccination and CD4 T cells after COVID-19. TCRdb reanalysed the PCR reads using MiXCR and keeps one entry per CDR3 protein. The sample contains roughly 18,000 distinct CDR3 sequences, roughly half of which appear only once. These TCRs are of unknown antigen specificity. The sequenced material came from CD4+ T cells from blood, cultured in vitro. These receptors were taken from a human donor who had recovered from COVID-19. The CDR3 runs from the conserved cysteine through the conserved F or W. Each record gives: J gene, V gene, D gene, clone size, CDR3 protein, CDR3 DNA. A D gene is named only where the DNA matches it firmly. Clone size is shown for a subset of rows, as once, few, many or a class of expanded clone.

j_gene: TRBJ1-4
v_gene: TRBV6-1
d_gene: TRBD1
abundance: few
CDR3aa: CASRSRDRDREKLFF
CDR3nt: TGTGCCAGCAGAAGCCGGGACAGGGATCGAGAAAAACTGTTTTTT

j_gene: TRBJ2-1
v_gene: TRBV4-1
d_gene: NA
abundance: NA
CDR3aa: CASSRLGGVDFSYNEQFF
CDR3nt: TGCGCCAGCAGCCGCCTTGGAGGGGTGGATTTCTCCTACAATGAGCAGTTCTTC

j_gene: TRBJ1-2
v_gene: TRBV6-5
d_gene: NA
abundance: NA
CDR3aa: CASSYYKDTGYGYTF
CDR3nt: TGTGCCAGCAGTTATTATAAGGACACGGGCTATGGCTACACCTTC

j_gene: TRBJ1-1
v_gene: TRBV7-2
d_gene: NA
abundance: few
CDR3aa: CASTPPKTWEAFF
CDR3nt: TGTGCCAGCACCCCCCCCAAGACCTGGGAAGCTTTCTTT

j_gene: TRBJ1-1
v_gene: TRBV19
d_gene: NA
abundance: NA
CDR3aa: CASSIAENTEAFF
CDR3nt: TGTGCCAGTAGTATAGCAGAGAACACTGAAGCTTTCTTT

j_gene: TRBJ2-3
v_gene: TRBV7-9
d_gene: NA
abundance: NA
CDR3aa: CASSLGRTDSDTQYF
CDR3nt: TGTGCCAGCAGCTTGGGTAGGACAGATTCCGATACGCAGTATTTT

j_gene: TRBJ2-3
v_gene: TRBV6-2/TRBV6-3
d_gene: TRBD2
abundance: NA
CDR3aa: CASSYVAGGRDTQYF
CDR3nt: TGTGCCAGCAGTTACGTAGCGGGGGGCAGAGATACGCAGTATTTT

j_gene: TRBJ2-7
v_gene: TRBV28
d_gene: TRBD1
abundance: few
CDR3aa: CASSFTRTGVDEQYF
CDR3nt: TGTGCCAGCAGTTTTACCCGGACAGGGGTGGACGAGCAGTACTTC

j_gene: TRBJ1-1
v_gene: TRBV19
d_gene: TRBD1
abundance: NA
CDR3aa: CATRDRGRESTEAFF
CDR3nt: TGTGCCACCCGGGACAGGGGGCGGGAGTCGACTGAAGCTTTCTTT

j_gene: TRBJ1-1
v_gene: TRBV20-1
d_gene: NA
abundance: few
CDR3aa: CSAVTWNTEAFF
CDR3nt: TGCAGTGCCGTCACCTGGAACACTGAAGCTTTCTTT

j_gene: TRBJ2-3
v_gene: TRBV19
d_gene: NA
abundance: NA
CDR3aa: CASSMNRETDTQYF
CDR3nt: TGTGCCAGTAGTATGAACAGGGAGACAGATACGCAGTATTTT

j_gene: TRBJ2-2
v_gene: TRBV28
d_gene: NA
abundance: NA
CDR3aa: CASSLSAGRPFNTGELFF
CDR3nt: TGTGCCAGCAGTTTATCAGCGGGCCGGCCCTTTAACACCGGGGAGCTGTTTTTT

j_gene: TRBJ2-2
v_gene: TRBV28
d_gene: NA
abundance: NA
CDR3aa: CASSFGQGGFTGELFF
CDR3nt: TGTGCCAGCAGTTTCGGACAGGGAGGGTTCACCGGGGAGCTGTTTTTT

j_gene: TRBJ2-3
v_gene: TRBV7-2
d_gene: NA
abundance: few
CDR3aa: CASSLDLPETGAF
CDR3nt: TGTGCCAGCAGCTTAGATCTACCCGAGACAGGCGCCTTT

j_gene: TRBJ1-2
v_gene: TRBV27
d_gene: TRBD1
abundance: few
CDR3aa: CASSLQGARGLVGYTF
CDR3nt: TGTGCCAGCAGTTTACAGGGGGCAAGGGGGTTAGTTGGCTACACCTTC

j_gene: TRBJ1-5
v_gene: TRBV20-1
d_gene: NA
abundance: few
CDR3aa: CSARVYGDNQPQHF
CDR3nt: TGCAGTGCTAGAGTGTATGGAGATAATCAGCCCCAGCATTTT

j_gene: TRBJ1-1
v_gene: TRBV11-3
d_gene: NA
abundance: NA
CDR3aa: CASSQVSPGFLGSSAEAFF
CDR3nt: TGTGCCAGCAGCCAAGTATCGCCAGGGTTCCTGGGATCTTCCGCTGAAGCTTTCTTT

j_gene: TRBJ2-2
v_gene: TRBV7-8
d_gene: NA
abundance: NA
CDR3aa: CASSLARQARSNTGELFF
CDR3nt: TGTGCCAGCAGCTTAGCCAGACAGGCCCGGTCGAACACCGGGGAGCTGTTTTTT

j_gene: TRBJ1-4
v_gene: TRBV20-1
d_gene: NA
abundance: few
CDR3aa: CSARDDGIPLGKLFF
CDR3nt: TGCAGTGCTAGAGATGATGGCATACCTTTAGGAAAACTGTTTTTT

j_gene: TRBJ2-7
v_gene: TRBV6-2/TRBV6-3
d_gene: TRBD1
abundance: NA
CDR3aa: CASSHQGDRGSYEQYF
CDR3nt: TGTGCCAGCAGTCACCAGGGGGACAGGGGGTCCTACGAGCAGTACTTC

j_gene: TRBJ1-1
v_gene: TRBV2
d_gene: NA
abundance: NA
CDR3aa: CASRILAEAFF
CDR3nt: TGTGCCAGCAGAATCCTGGCTGAAGCTTTCTTT

j_gene: TRBJ2-7
v_gene: TRBV7-3
d_gene: NA
abundance: NA
CDR3aa: CASSQYLRPYEQYF
CDR3nt: TGTGCCAGCAGCCAATACCTACGGCCCTACGAGCAGTACTTC